These 8 T cell receptor beta chains originate from one sample sequenced in a study of Ad26.COV2.S vaccination and SARS-CoV-2 variants. Clones were read by immunoSEQ multiplex PCR, and TCRdb kept only the in-frame ones, dropping some. The sample carries roughly 350,000 clones, 87% recorded once. The sample's treatment: 15 to 20 received Ad26.COV2.S at low or high dose, single or two shots; about 5 received placebo; per-sample allocation not given. Day 63 following the first vaccine or placebo injection was when the samples were taken. The sequenced sample was peripheral blood, obtained in a trial of Ad26.COV2.S vaccine versus placebo. These receptors came from a person between 18 and 59 years old who received the Ad26.COV2.S COVID-19 vaccine or a placebo.

The chain carries TRBV5-1 and TRBJ1-1; a weak D match, TRBD1 (5 bases). CDR1 is SGHRS and CDR2 is YFSETQ in the germline V gene. The CDR3 has 14 residues. Trimming shortened V by 4 bases and J by 6 bases, and 16 bases separated the two germline ends. The CDR3 coding sequence is TGCGCCAGCAGCCCGGACACTAAAGGGGCTGAAGCTTTCTTT. Translation gives CASSPDTKGAEAFF.

The chain is built from TRBV18 and TRBJ1-3, with 8 nucleotides matching TRBD1. Germline loops: CDR1 KGHSH, CDR2 LQKENI. The junction had 5 bases not matched to a gene; V was cut back by 1 base and J by 0 bases. The CDR3 has 17 residues. The CDR3 nucleotides read TGTGCCAGCTCACCACGAGGTGGACAGGGCTCTGGAAACACCATATATTTT. Its protein is CASSPRGGQGSGNTIYF.

This clone was recorded only once. A junction boundary mismatches the germline segment, possibly from a read error. The chain couples TRBV10-3 to TRBJ1-2, with D perhaps matching TRBD1 (5 bases). The germline gives CDR1 ENHRY, CDR2 SYGVKD. This CDR3 has 9 amino acids. The CDR3 protein is CATLPRARF. DNA for the CDR3: TGTGCCACTCTACCCAGGGCTCGCTTC.

The chain recombines TRBV9 with TRBJ1-2; a possible D gene is TRBD1 (6 bases). Between the trimmed V and J ends, which lost 4 bases and 1 base, there was a span of 17 bases. CDR1 and CDR2 (germline): SGDLS, YYNGEE. This CDR3 has 16 residues. The chain's CDR3 is CASSPDVGGRNYGYTF. CDR3 DNA sequence: TGTGCCAGCAGCCCGGACGTCGGGGGGCGTAACTATGGCTACACCTTC.

This chain links TRBV5-1 with TRBJ2-5; a weak D match, TRBD2 (7 bases). This CDR3 spans 14 amino acids. CDR1 is SGHRS, CDR2 YFSETQ, per germline. The V and J ends lost 1 base and 2 bases respectively, with 9 bases between them. CDR3: CASSLRGGQETQYF. For the CDR3, the DNA is TGCGCCAGCAGCTTGAGGGGGGGTCAAGAGACCCAGTACTTC.

V is TRBV15 and J is TRBJ2-2; 8 bases line up with TRBD1. Germline values: CDR1 LNHNV, CDR2 YYDKDF (reference sequence). Germline trimming cut 4 bases from V and 8 bases from J; bases unmatched to any gene: 3. This CDR3 is built from 13 residues. This CDR3 reads CATSIDRGGELFF. In DNA form, the CDR3 reads TGTGCCACCAGCATAGACAGGGGAGGGGAGCTGTTTTTT. The full variable domain, with the rest looked up from reference TRBV15 and TRBJ2-2, is DAMVIQNPRYQVTQFGKPVTLSCSQTLNHNVMYWYQQKSSQAPKLLFHYYDKDFNNEADTPDNFQSRRPNTSFCFLDIRSPGLGDTAMYLCATSIDRGGELFFGEGSRLTVL.

This chain joins TRBV27 and TRBJ2-7; 11 bases fit TRBD2. The germline V gene has CDR1 MNHEY and CDR2 SMNVEV (reference sequence). The V and J ends lost 2 bases and 2 bases, in that order; junction bases with no gene match: 2. The CDR3 has 15 amino acids. This CDR3 is CASSLTLAGAYEQYF. The CDR3 DNA follows: TGTGCCAGCAGTTTAACACTAGCGGGGGCCTACGAGCAGTACTTC.

The chain carries TRBV18 and TRBJ2-5; 9 bases map to TRBD2. The CDR3 contains 15 residues. CDR1 is KGHSH, CDR2 LQKENI, per germline. With V trimmed by 0 bases and J by 5 bases, 4 bases remained unmatched. The CDR3 protein is CASSPPAGGQETQYF. CDR3 coding DNA: TGTGCCAGCTCACCACCGGCGGGGGGGCAGGAGACCCAGTACTTC.